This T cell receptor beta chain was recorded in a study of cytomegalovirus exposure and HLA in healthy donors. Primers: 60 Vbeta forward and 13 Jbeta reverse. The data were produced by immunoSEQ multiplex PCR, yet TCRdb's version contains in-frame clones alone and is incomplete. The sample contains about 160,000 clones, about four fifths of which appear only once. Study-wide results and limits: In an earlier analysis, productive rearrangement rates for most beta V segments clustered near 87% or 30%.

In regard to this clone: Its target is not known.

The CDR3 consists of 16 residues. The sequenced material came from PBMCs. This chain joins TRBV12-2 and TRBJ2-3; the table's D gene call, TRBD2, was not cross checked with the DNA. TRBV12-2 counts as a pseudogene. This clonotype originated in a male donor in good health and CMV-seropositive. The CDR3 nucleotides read TGTGCAAGTCGCCAAGGGACTAGCGGGGATGCCGATACGCAGTATTTT. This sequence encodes CASRQGTSGDADTQYF.